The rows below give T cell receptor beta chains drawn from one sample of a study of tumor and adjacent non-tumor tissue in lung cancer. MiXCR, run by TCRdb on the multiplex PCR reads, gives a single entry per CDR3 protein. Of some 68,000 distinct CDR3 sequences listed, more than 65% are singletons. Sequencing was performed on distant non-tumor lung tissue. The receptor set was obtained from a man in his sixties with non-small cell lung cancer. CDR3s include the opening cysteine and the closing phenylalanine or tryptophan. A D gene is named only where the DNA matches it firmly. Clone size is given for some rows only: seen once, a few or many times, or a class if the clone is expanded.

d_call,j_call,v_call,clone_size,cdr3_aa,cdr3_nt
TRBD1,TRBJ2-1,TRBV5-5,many,CASSFNRGLQFF,TGTGCCAGCAGCTTTAACAGGGGGTTGCAGTTCTTC
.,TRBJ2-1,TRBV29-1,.,CSLDPLANEQFF,TGCAGCTTAGACCCTCTGGCGAATGAGCAGTTCTTC
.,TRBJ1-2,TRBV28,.,CATIRIEGGYGYTF,TGTGCCACCATCAGGATAGAAGGGGGCTATGGCTACACCTTC
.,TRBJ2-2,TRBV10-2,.,CASRAWSSGELYF,TGCGCCAGCAGAGCCTGGTCCTCCGGGGAGCTGTATTTC
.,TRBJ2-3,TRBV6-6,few,CAGTPKDRGSTDTQYF,TGTGCCGGCACCCCGAAGGATAGGGGGAGCACAGATACGCAGTATTTT
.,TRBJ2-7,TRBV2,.,CASSEGSSYEQYF,TGTGCCAGCAGTGAGGGCAGCTCCTACGAGCAGTACTTC
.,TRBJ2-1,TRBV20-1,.,CSVRGANNEQFF,TGCAGTGTTAGGGGAGCGAACAATGAGCAATTCTTC
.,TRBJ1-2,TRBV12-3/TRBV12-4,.,CASSLGGDYGYTF,TGTGCCAGCAGTTTAGGAGGGGACTATGGCTACACCTTC
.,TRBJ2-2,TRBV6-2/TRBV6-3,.,CASSRLGHRLTGELFF,TGTGCCAGCAGTCGCCTTGGACACAGGCTAACCGGGGAGCTGTTTTTT
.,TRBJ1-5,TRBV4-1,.,CASSRPSRVDQPQHF,TGCGCCAGCAGCCGGCCTTCAAGGGTCGATCAGCCCCAGCATTTT
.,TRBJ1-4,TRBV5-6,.,CASSFNPGTLNEKLFF,TGTGCCAGCAGCTTCAACCCCGGGACATTAAATGAAAAACTGTTTTTT
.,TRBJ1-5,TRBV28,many,CASSLGKGRIGNQPQHF,TGTGCCAGCAGTTTGGGAAAGGGGAGGATTGGCAATCAGCCCCAGCATTTT
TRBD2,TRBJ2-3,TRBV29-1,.,CSKTSGSNSDTQYF,TGCAGCAAGACAAGCGGGAGTAATTCAGATACGCAGTATTTT
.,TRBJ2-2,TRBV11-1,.,CPSNYTSDTGELSF,TGTCCCAGCAACTATACTAGTGACACCGGGGAGCTGTCTTTT
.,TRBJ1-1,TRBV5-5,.,CASSIRQKVETFF,TGTGCCAGCAGTATCAGACAGAAGGTTGAAACTTTCTTT
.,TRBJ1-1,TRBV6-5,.,CASSYDGQVSTEAFF,TGTGCAAGTAGTTACGACGGTCAGGTGTCCACTGAAGCTTTCTTT
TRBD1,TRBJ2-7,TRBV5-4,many,CASSLGTGGYEQYF,TGTGCCAGCAGCTTAGGGACAGGGGGCTACGAGCAGTACTTC
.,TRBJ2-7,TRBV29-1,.,CSVVGWGYEQYF,TGCAGCGTTGTAGGATGGGGGTATGAGCAGTACTTC
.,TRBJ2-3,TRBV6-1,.,CASSEARNIDTQYF,TGTGCCAGCAGTGAAGCGCGGAACATAGATACGCAGTATTTT
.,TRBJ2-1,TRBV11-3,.,CVSSQEVGRGNEQFF,TGTGTCAGCAGCCAGGAAGTGGGACGTGGCAATGAGCAGTTCTTC
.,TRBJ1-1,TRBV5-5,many,CASSLDGKAFF,TGTGCCAGCAGCCTTGATGGAAAGGCTTTCTTT
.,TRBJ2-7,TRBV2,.,CASSQGSYEQNF,TGTGCCAGCAGCCAGGGCTCCTACGAGCAGAACTTC
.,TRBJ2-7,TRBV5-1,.,CASAWIDQSYEQYF,TGCGCCAGCGCTTGGATAGACCAATCTTACGAGCAGTACTTC
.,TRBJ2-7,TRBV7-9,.,CAGSLTPVPYEQYF,TGTGCCGGCAGCTTGACTCCGGTCCCCTACGAGCAGTACTTC
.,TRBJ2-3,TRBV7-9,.,CASSSRRDSSDTQYF,TGTGCCAGCAGCTCTCGACGGGATTCGTCAGATACGCAGTATTTT
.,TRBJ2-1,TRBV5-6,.,CAGSLAQQNEQFF,TGTGCCGGCAGCTTGGCCCAACAGAATGAGCAGTTCTTC
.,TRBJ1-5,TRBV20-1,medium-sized,CSARLWDNQPQHF,TGCAGTGCTAGGTTGTGGGACAATCAGCCCCAGCATTTT
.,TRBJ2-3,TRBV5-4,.,CASSLKNRGGDTQYF,TGTGCCAGCAGCTTGAAAAACAGGGGAGGGGATACGCAGTATTTT
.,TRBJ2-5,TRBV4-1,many,CASSQEARGDAETQYF,TGCGCCAGCAGCCAAGAGGCGCGGGGAGACGCGGAGACCCAGTACTTC
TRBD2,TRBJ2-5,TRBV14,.,CASSRWTSWRQEIQYF,TGTGCCAGCAGCCGCTGGACTAGCTGGAGGCAAGAGATCCAATACTTC
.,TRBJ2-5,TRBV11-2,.,CASNIILQETQYF,TGTGCCAGCAACATAATACTGCAAGAGACCCAGTACTTC
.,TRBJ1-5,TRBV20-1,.,CSAIGQNNQPQRF,TGCAGTGCTATCGGACAGAACAATCAGCCCCAACGTTTT
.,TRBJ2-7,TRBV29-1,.,CSATRGGHGPHEQYF,TGCAGCGCAACAAGGGGGGGACATGGTCCCCACGAACAGTACTTC
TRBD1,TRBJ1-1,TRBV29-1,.,CSVEPVRTGERTEAFF,TGTAGCGTTGAACCCGTCCGGACAGGGGAGCGGACTGAAGCTTTCTTT
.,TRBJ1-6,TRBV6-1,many,CASSPTQDNSPLHF,TGTGCCAGCAGTCCGACACAGGATAATTCACCCCTCCACTTT
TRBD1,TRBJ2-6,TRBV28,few,CASSLEAGQGRAGTNVLTF,TGTGCCAGCAGTTTGGAGGCCGGACAGGGGAGGGCTGGGACCAACGTCCTGACTTTC
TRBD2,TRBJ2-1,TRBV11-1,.,CASSLGILASYIEQLF,TGTGCCAGCAGCTTAGGTATACTAGCGAGCTACATTGAGCAGTTATTC
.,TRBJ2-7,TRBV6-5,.,CASSYSTGYEQYF,TGTGCCAGCAGTTACTCAACCGGGTACGAGCAGTACTTC
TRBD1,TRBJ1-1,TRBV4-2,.,CASSHPDRALNTEAFF,TGTGCCAGCAGCCACCCCGACAGGGCCTTGAACACTGAAGCTTTCTTT
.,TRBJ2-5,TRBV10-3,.,CAVRTAQETQYF,TGTGCCGTCCGGACAGCGCAAGAGACCCAGTACTTC
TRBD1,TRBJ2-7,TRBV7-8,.,CASLDDRGRTYEQYF,TGTGCCAGCTTGGATGACAGGGGGAGGACCTACGAGCAGTACTTC
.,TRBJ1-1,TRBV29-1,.,CSVGGEGRNTEAFF,TGCAGCGTTGGGGGGGAGGGGCGAAACACTGAAGCTTTCTTT
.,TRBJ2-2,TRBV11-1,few,CASSYTCGTGGLFF,.
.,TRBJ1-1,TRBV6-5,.,CAGSYSIRGGTEAFF,TGTGCCGGCAGTTACTCGATAAGGGGAGGAACTGAAGCTTTCTTT
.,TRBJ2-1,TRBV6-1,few,CASRRDFSYNEQFF,TGTGCCAGCAGGCGGGACTTCTCCTACAATGAGCAGTTCTTC
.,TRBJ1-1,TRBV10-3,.,CAISMKGDTVAFF,TGTGCCATCAGCATGAAAGGGGACACTGTAGCTTTCTTT
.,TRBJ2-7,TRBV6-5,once,CASSYSKPEGTWPMKRYF,TGTGCCAGCAGTTACTCGAAACCCGAAGGGACATGGCCGATGAAGCGGTACTTC
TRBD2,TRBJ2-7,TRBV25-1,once,CASSGGSVAGYEQYF,TGTGCCAGCAGTGGCGGAAGTGTAGCGGGCTACGAGCAGTACTTC
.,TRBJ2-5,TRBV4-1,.,CASSQHPLGRGGEETKYF,TGCGCCAGTAGCCAACATCCCCTTGGTAGAGGAGGGGAAGAGACCAAGTACTTC
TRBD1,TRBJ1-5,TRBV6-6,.,CASSYRGSQPQHF,TGTGCTAGCAGCTACAGGGGCAGTCAGCCCCAGCATTTT
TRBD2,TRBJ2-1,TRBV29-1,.,CSVGGRVRTYNGQFF,TGCAGCGTTGGAGGGAGGGTCCGCACCTACAATGGGCAGTTCTTC
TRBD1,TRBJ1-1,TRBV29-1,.,CSVEPVRTGKWTEAFF,TGCAGTGTTGAACCCGTCCGGACAGGGAAGTGGACTGAAGCTTTCTTT
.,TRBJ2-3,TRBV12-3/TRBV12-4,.,CASIFWVPSSDTQYF,TGCGCCAGCATTTTTTGGGTCCCAAGCTCAGATACGCAGTATTTT